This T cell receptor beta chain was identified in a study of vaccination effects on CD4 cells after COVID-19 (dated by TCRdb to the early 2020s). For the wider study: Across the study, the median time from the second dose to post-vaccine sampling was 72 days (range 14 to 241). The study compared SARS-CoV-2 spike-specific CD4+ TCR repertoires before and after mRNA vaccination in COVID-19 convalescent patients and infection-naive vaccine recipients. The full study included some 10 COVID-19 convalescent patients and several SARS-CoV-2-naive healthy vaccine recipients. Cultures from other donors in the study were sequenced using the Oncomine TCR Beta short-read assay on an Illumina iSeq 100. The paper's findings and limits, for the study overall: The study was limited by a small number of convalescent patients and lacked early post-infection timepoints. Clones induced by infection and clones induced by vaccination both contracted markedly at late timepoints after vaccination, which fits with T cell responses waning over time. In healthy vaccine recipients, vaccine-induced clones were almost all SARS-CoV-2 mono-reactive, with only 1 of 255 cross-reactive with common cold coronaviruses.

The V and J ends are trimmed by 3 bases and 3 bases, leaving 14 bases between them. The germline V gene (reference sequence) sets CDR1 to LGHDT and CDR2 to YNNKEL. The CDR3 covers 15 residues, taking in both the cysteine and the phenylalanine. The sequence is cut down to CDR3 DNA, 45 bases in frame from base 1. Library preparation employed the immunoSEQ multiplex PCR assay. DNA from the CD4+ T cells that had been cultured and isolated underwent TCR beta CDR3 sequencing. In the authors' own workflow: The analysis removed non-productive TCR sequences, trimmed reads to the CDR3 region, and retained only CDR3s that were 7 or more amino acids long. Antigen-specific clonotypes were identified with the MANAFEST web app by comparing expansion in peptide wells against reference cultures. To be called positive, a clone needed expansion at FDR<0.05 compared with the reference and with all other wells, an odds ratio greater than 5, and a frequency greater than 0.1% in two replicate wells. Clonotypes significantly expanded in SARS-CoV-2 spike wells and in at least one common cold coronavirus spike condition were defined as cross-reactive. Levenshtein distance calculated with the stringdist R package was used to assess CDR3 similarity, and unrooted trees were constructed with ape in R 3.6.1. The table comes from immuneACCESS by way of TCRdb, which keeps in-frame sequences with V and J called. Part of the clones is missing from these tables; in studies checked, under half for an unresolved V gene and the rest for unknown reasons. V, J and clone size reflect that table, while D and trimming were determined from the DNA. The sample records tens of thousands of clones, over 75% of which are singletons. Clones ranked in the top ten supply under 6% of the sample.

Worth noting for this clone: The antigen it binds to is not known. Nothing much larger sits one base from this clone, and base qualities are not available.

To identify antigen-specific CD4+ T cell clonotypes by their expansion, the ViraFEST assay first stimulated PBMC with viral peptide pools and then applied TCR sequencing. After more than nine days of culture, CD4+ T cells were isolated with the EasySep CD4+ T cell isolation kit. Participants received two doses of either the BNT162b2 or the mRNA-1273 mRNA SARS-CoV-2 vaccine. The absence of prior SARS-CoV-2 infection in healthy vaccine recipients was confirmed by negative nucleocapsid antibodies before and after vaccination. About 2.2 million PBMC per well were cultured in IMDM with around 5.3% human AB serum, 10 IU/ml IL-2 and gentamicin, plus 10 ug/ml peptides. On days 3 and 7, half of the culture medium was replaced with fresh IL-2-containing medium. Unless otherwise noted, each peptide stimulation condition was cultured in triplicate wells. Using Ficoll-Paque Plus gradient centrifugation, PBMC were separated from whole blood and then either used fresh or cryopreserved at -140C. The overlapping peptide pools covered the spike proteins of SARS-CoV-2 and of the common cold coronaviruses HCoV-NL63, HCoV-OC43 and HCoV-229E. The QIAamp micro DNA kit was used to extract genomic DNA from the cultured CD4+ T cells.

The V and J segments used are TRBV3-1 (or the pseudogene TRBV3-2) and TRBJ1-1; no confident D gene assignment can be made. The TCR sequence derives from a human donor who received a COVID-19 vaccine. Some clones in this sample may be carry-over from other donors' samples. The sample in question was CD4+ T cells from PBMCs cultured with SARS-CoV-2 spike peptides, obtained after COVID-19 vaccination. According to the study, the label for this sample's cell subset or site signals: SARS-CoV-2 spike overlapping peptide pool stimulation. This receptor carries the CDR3 CASSHLASRDTEAFF. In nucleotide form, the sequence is TGTGCCAGCAGCCACCTCGCCTCACGGGACACTGAAGCTTTCTTT.